The sequence of this T cell receptor (beta chain) was determined in a study of blood T cells in healthy people across ages (dated by TCRdb to about 2015). For context, the study as a whole: Template switching captured roughly one uniquely barcoded TCR beta cDNA molecule per two T cells in model experiments. Age-related changes in TCR beta repertoire diversity were measured in the study by deep sequencing normalized with unique cDNA molecular identifiers. Using the same blood draw, the study looked at two additional independent replicas of 1 million unique cDNA reads for two donors, one aged 18 to 30 and the other aged 80 or older. The donors were divided into four age groups: young (average approximately 17 years), middle-aged (around 41), aged (about 56) and long-lived (nearly 85).

The receptor library was made with 5' RACE. The listed sequencing device is Illumina HiSeq 2500. A second roughly 6 to 12 cycle PCR used a sample-barcoded 5' primer and a J-beta primer mix. Each TCR beta cDNA molecule received a unique molecular identifier from a template-switch 5' adaptor carrying 12 random nucleotides. Each sample yielded at least 3 million CDR3-containing paired-end reads. All of the RNA was converted into first-strand cDNA using the Mint cDNA synthesis kit, with a TRBC-specific oligonucleotide serving as the primer. Following uracil-DNA glycosylase treatment, all cDNA underwent a first 18-cycle PCR with the universal primers M1SS and BC2_uni_R. In the authors' own workflow: Each sample was normalized by randomly selecting 1 million high-quality reads, each carrying a distinct molecular identifier. Instead of being binned into consensus sequences, reads that shared molecular identifiers were thrown out. MiTCR, run with a Q25 quality threshold and the strictest error-elimination algorithm, handled CDR3 identification, clonotype clustering and error correction. A nonparametric unseen species model with Euler transformation was used to estimate lower-bound total TCR beta diversity. TCRdb reprocessed the public reads (quality trimming at Q25 with fastp, clone calling with MiXCR) and kept in-frame beta chains. Rows with one shared CDR3 protein collapse into an entry with the most common genes and DNA. The authors' filters were not applied to this entry. For this sample there are fewer than 600,000 distinct CDR3 sequences; roughly a quarter appear just once. The ten largest clones represent about 3.9% of the sample.

Comments on this clonotype: The target of this receptor is not known. There are no base qualities to consult, and no much larger clone falls within one base.

The study at large found these results: Bulk unsorted PBMC profiling prevented conclusive comparison of naive and antigen-experienced compartments. Observed TCR beta diversity per million T cells fell roughly linearly with age, and a significant reduction was already apparent by age about 38. There was a strong correlation between observed TCR beta diversity and the percentage of naive T cells measured by flow cytometry. The CMV infection status of donors was not known, potentially confounding age-related changes in expanded clonotypes. Estimates of total diversity based on one million sequenced T cells were regarded as lower bounds and as underestimates. Compared with the aged group, the long-lived group had more naive CD4+ T cells, fewer expanded clones and increased TCR diversity, suggesting age selection.

Systemically healthy Caucasian individuals from Russia, 35 to 40 in total and aged roughly 6 to 100 years, were included as donors. Roughly 9.5 milliliters of peripheral blood were drawn from each donor into EDTA-treated Vacutainer tubes. Ficoll-Paque density-gradient centrifugation was used to isolate PBMCs, with at least 7 million per sample. Trizol reagent was used to extract total RNA from the PBMCs, yielding at least 5 micrograms per sample. Naive CD45RAhigh/CD27high T cell percentages were measured by flow cytometry on a PBMC aliquot from every donor. Taken from cysteine to phenylalanine, the CDR3 has 15 residues. The retained sequence is limited to the CDR3, 45 bases, with the frame set at the first base. The germline V gene gives CDR1 as SGDLS and CDR2 as YYNGEE. V gives up 3 bases and J gives up 1 base, and the segment between their germline ends measures 13 bases. These same records also appear under a second study, on T cells of mothers and their children. The second study's authors report: The donors were nine systemically healthy Caucasian individuals, made up of three mothers and their six children. cDNA synthesis used all of the extracted RNA, with approximately 1.4 ug of RNA in each 15 ul reaction. In the second PCR, the M1S primer added sample barcodes and 2-4 random nucleotides. Each mother yielded over 8.5 million TCR beta CDR3 reads and each child a few million reads. Thymic selection similarly shapes TCR recombination output in related and unrelated pairs, with minor effect from inherited differences. Normalized repertoire overlap in related mother-child pairs was always slightly higher than in unrelated mother-child pairs, but the difference was never significant. No persistent microchimeric T cell clones were detected, at a sensitivity of 80 to 100 clones per million clonotypes. To look for features that set related mother-child pairs apart from unrelated individuals, the researchers ran deep NGS to compare the TCR beta repertoires of mothers and children. On average, the children were roughly 10 +/- 4 years old, while the mothers were around 40 +/- 4 years old. After adapter ligation was performed with NEBNext reagents, the libraries were sequenced on an Illumina HiSeq 2000 with 100+100 nt paired-end reads. To avoid cross-contamination, the mother libraries and the child libraries were prepared a month apart and sequenced in separate runs. For each donor, between 500,000 and 2,000,000 distinct TCR beta clonotypes were identified. Naive TCR beta clonotypes were estimated from low-frequency clonotypes matched to each donor's FACS-determined naive share, without sorting.

The chain is made from TRBV9 and TRBJ1-1, and TRBD1 may be the D gene, going by 5 matching bases. Input material: blood. The clonotype originates from a boy aged 2 to 9 in good health. The nucleotides are TGTGCCAGCAGCGACGAAAATGGGGGGAACACTGAAGCTTTCTTT. The resulting protein is CASSDENGGNTEAFF. This CDR3, with the reference TRBV9 and TRBJ1-1 proteins standing in past its ends, gives the full variable domain DSGVTQTPKHLITATGQRVTLRCSPRSGDLSVYWYQQSLDQGLQFLIQYYNGEERAKGNILERFSAQQFPDLHSELNLSSLELGDSALYFCASSDENGGNTEAFFGQGTRLTVV.